A single sample is the source of the 20 T cell receptor beta chains below, sequenced in a study of graft-versus-host responses after intestinal transplantation. Their specific antigens are unknown. Clones were read by immunoSEQ multiplex PCR, and TCRdb kept only the in-frame ones, dropping some. Of about 120,000 clones listed, 75% to 95% are singletons. The sample in question was unstimulated CD4+ T cells sorted from spleen or lymph node cells, obtained before intestinal transplant. The origin of the receptors is a human donor who received an intestinal transplant.

The V call is TRBV9, the J call TRBJ2-5; 12 bases map to TRBD2. V gave up 4 bases and J gave up 5 bases; unmatched junction bases: 9. The CDR3 covers 16 residues. The germline gives CDR1 SGDLS, CDR2 YYNGEE. In DNA form, the CDR3 reads TGTGCCAGCAGCCCGGAGACTAGCGGGGGATCCGAGACCCAGTACTTC. It translates to CASSPETSGGSETQYF.

This chain connects TRBV11-2 to TRBJ1-4, with D uncertain. The ends were cut back, 2 bases at V and 0 bases at J, with 4 bases in the middle. This CDR3 contains 14 residues. The V gene's germline CDR1 is SGHAT and CDR2 FQNNGV. The CDR3 nucleotides are TGTGCCAGCAGCTTACCCGCAACTAATGAAAAACTGTTTTTT. Translation gives CASSLPATNEKLFF.

V usage is TRBV7-2 and J usage is TRBJ1-2; weak D call: TRBD1 (5 bases). V lost 1 base and J lost 0, with 6 bases in between. The CDR3 contains 14 residues. CDR1 and CDR2 (germline): SGHTA, FQGNSA. CDR3 amino acids: CASSLGTTNYGYTF. DNA of the CDR3: TGTGCCAGCAGCTTAGGGACAACTAACTATGGCTACACCTTC.

The CDR3 nucleotides are TGTGCCAGCTCATCCCTTTCTAGCGGGAGGGACAATGAGCAGTTCTTC. It codes for CASSSLSSGRDNEQFF. The chain recombines TRBV18 with TRBJ2-1; 12 positions match TRBD2. Germline V gene lookup returns CDR1 KGHSH and CDR2 LQKENI. V shed 5 bases, J shed 5 bases, and the junction held 7 bases outside the gene matches. The CDR3 totals 16 residues.

The chain combines TRBV6-1 with TRBJ1-4, with TRBD1 as a possible D gene (6 bases). Between the trimmed V and J ends, which lost 6 bases and 5 bases, there was a span of 16 bases. Germline V gives CDR1 MNHNS, CDR2 SASEGT. The length of the CDR3 is 15 residues. The chain's CDR3 is CASSSPRGTNEKLFF. CDR3 bases: TGTGCCAGCAGCTCCCCCAGGGGAACAAATGAAAAACTGTTTTTT.

This rearrangement joins TRBV30 to TRBJ2-3; maybe TRBD1 (5 bases). CDR3 length equals 12 residues. The V end was cut by 2 bases, the J end by 8 bases, with 11 bases between. The germline CDR1 and CDR2 sequences are GTSNPN and SVGIG (reference sequence). CDR3 DNA: TGTGCCTGGAGTAAGGGGCCAGCTACGCAGTATTTT. It translates to CAWSKGPATQYF.

V and J are TRBV7-2 and TRBJ1-2; tentative D call: TRBD1 (5 bases). The V and J ends lost 5 bases and 5 bases respectively, with 15 bases between them. CDR1 and CDR2 from the germline V gene are SGHTA and FQGNSA. The CDR3 consists of 14 residues. The CDR3 coding sequence is TGTGCCAGCAGCGGAAGGGGATGGGTTTATGGCTACACCTTC. Amino acids: CASSGRGWVYGYTF.

This rearrangement joins TRBV27 to TRBJ2-7; D is undetermined. CDR1 and CDR2 from the germline V gene are MNHEY and SMNVEV (reference sequence). CDR3 length equals 15 residues. V was trimmed by 0 bases and J by 2 bases, leaving 11 bases between them. CDR3 amino acids: CASSLSKLSTYEQYF. As DNA, the CDR3 is TGTGCCAGCAGTTTATCGAAGCTTTCAACCTACGAGCAGTACTTC.

The V and J genes are TRBV6-1 and TRBJ2-7, with no clear D. Trimming cost V 3 bases and J 4 bases, with 10 bases left between them. The germline gives CDR1 MNHNS, CDR2 SASEGT. The CDR3 totals 13 residues. The CDR3 sequence is CASSESNRYEQYF. DNA for the CDR3: TGTGCCAGCAGTGAGAGTAACCGGTACGAGCAGTACTTC.

This chain uses TRBV6-5 with TRBJ2-2, with D perhaps matching TRBD1 (5 bases). The germline CDR1 and CDR2 sequences are MNHEY and SVGAGI. The CDR3 is 15 residues long. V lost 7 bases, J lost 1 base, and 13 bases lay in between. The CDR3 region has the DNA TGTGCCAGCACACGACAAGGGGAGAACACCGGGGAGCTGTTTTTT. The encoded protein is CASTRQGENTGELFF.

The gene calls are TRBV7-9 and TRBJ1-2; D is possibly TRBD1 (5 bases). CDR1 and CDR2 from the germline V gene are SEHNR and FQNEAQ (reference sequence). Between the trimmed V and J ends, which lost 6 bases and 4 bases, there was a span of 9 bases. The CDR3 sequence is 12 residues long. The CDR3 sequence is CASSKDSYGYTF. The CDR3 DNA follows: TGTGCCAGCAGTAAAGACAGCTATGGCTACACCTTC.

This clone occurred once. The rearrangement uses TRBV7-2 and TRBJ2-2; D may be TRBD2 (6 bases). The CDR3 is 16 amino acids. V was pared by 5 bases and J by 4 bases, with 17 bases between. Germline V gene lookup returns CDR1 SGHTA and CDR2 FQGNSA. The CDR3 loop is CASSQLTSRTTGELFF. The CDR3, as DNA: TGTGCCAGCAGCCAACTGACTAGTCGGACCACCGGGGAGCTGTTTTTT.

This chain joins TRBV7-7 and TRBJ1-5; weak D call: TRBD1 (5 bases). This CDR3 comprises 17 residues. CDR1 is SSHAT, CDR2 FNYEAQ, per germline (reference sequence). Trimming took off 2 bases at V and 2 bases at J, with 16 bases between the two ends. The CDR3 bases are TGTGCCAGCAGCTTAAGGAATCGGGCAGGGTGCAATCAGCCCCAGCATTTT. Amino acid sequence: CASSLRNRAGCNQPQHF.

The chain uses TRBV5-4 and TRBJ2-7; tentative D call: TRBD1 (6 bases). The CDR3 sequence is 14 residues long. The germline V and J ends were trimmed by 2 bases and 0 bases, with 9 bases remaining between them. Per the germline V gene, CDR1 is SGHNT and CDR2 is YYREEE (reference sequence). Written as DNA, the CDR3 is TGTGCCAGCAGCTTACAGGGCTCCTCCTACGAGCAGTACTTC. Amino acid sequence: CASSLQGSSYEQYF.

This clone was counted once. In DNA form, the CDR3 reads TGTGCCAGTCACTGGGGACAGGCGTACAATGAGCAGTTCTTC. It is translated as CASHWGQAYNEQFF. The rearrangement joins TRBV19 to TRBJ2-1, with 8 bases that match TRBD1. J lost 4 bases, V lost 8 bases, and 7 bases had no gene match. Germline V gene sequence: CDR1 LNHDA, CDR2 SQIVND (reference sequence). The CDR3 length is 14 residues. The variable domain in full, with the rest retrieved from reference TRBV19 and TRBJ2-1, is DGGITQSPKYLFRKEGQNVTLSCEQNLNHDAMYWYRQDPGQGLRLIYYSQIVNDFQKGDIAEGYSVSREKKESFPLTVTSAQKNPTAFYLCASHWGQAYNEQFFGPGTRLTVL.

The chain carries TRBV6-6 and TRBJ1-6; a weak D match, TRBD1 (6 bases). Looked up from germline, CDR1 is MNHNY and CDR2 is SVGAGI (reference sequence). The CDR3 has 14 residues. V gave up 8 bases and J gave up 7 bases, with 15 bases separating them. The CDR3 DNA reads TGTGCCAGCTCACAGGGTGTGAAAAATTCACCCCTCCACTTT. It translates to CASSQGVKNSPLHF.

This chain connects TRBV5-4 to TRBJ2-2; 10 bases agree with TRBD2. The CDR3 is 17 amino acids. Trimming at V came to 2 bases and at J to 1 base, leaving 5 bases not matched to a gene. Germline V CDR1 and CDR2: SGHNT, YYREEE (reference sequence). CDR3 nucleotide sequence: TGTGCCAGCAGCTTAGGAGCTAGCGGGAGGAACACCGGGGAGCTGTTTTTT. Residues: CASSLGASGRNTGELFF.

The gene calls are TRBV27 and TRBJ2-7, with 9 bases aligning to TRBD1. The CDR3 is made up of 15 amino acids. V lost 5 bases to trimming and J lost 4 bases; unmatched junction nucleotides: 9. Germline assignment: CDR1 MNHEY and CDR2 SMNVEV (reference sequence). CDR3 amino acids: CASSRWGQGDYEQYF. The CDR3 nucleotides are TGTGCCAGCAGTCGATGGGGACAGGGAGATTACGAGCAGTACTTC.

The J gene is TRBJ2-3, the V gene TRBV27; TRBD2 aligns across 7 bases. Trimming removed 4 bases from V and 5 bases from J; junction bases left unmatched: 3. Per germline, CDR1 MNHEY and CDR2 SMNVEV (reference sequence). This CDR3 region has 13 residues. CDR3 loop: CASSWRTRDTQYF. Here the CDR3 DNA reads TGTGCCAGCAGTTGGCGGACTAGAGATACGCAGTATTTT.

This chain links TRBV5-6 with TRBJ2-5; 9 nucleotides match TRBD1. CDR3 length equals 16 residues. Trimming cost V 5 bases and J 1 base; bases outside gene matches: 9. Looked up from germline, CDR1 is SGHDT and CDR2 is YYEEEE. CDR3 DNA sequence: TGTGCCAGCAGACACGGGACAGGGCCTGCCCAAGAGACCCAGTACTTC. It is translated as CASRHGTGPAQETQYF.